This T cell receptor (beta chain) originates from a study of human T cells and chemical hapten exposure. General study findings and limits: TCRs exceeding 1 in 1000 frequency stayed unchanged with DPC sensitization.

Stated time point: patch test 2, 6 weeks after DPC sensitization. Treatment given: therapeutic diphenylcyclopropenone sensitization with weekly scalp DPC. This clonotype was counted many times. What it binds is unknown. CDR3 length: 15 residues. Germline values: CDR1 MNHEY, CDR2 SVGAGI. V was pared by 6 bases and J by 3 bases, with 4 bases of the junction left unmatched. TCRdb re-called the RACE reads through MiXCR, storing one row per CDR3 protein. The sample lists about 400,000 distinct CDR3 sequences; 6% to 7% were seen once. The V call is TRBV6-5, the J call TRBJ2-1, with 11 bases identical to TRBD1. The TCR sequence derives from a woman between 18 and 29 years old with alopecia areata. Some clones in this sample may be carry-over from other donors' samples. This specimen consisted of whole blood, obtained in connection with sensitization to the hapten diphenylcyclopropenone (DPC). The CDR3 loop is CASSSGTGGYNEQFF. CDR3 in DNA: TGTGCCAGCAGCTCCGGGACAGGGGGCTACAATGAGCAGTTCTTC.